This note documents a single T cell receptor (beta chain) sequence. What it binds is unknown. CDR3 length equals 14 residues. Trimming pared 1 base from V and 6 bases from J, leaving 9 bases between. Per the germline V gene, CDR1 is MNHNS and CDR2 is SASEGT. The sample belongs to a study of graft-versus-host responses after intestinal transplantation. Study background: Anti-thymocyte globulin induction, then tacrolimus and steroids for approximately 3 years, went to all recipients. Study outcomes and limitations: Subjects displaying graft-donor T cell macrochimerism possessed elevated graft-versus-host to host-versus-graft clonal ratios inside allografts.

Profiled with immunoSEQ multiplex PCR; TCRdb holds only in-frame clones, not every one. This sample has 16,000 or so clones; just under 95% occur once, and the top ten carry 0.75% to 0.95%. The chain is built from TRBV6-1 and TRBJ2-2; TRBD1 might be the D (5 bases). Here the sequenced sample was PBMCs, taken 23 days after intestinal transplant. The TCR originated in a human patient who received an intestinal transplant, so some T cells may come from the graft donor. The CDR3 here is CASSEDRTPGELFF. The CDR3 DNA follows: TGTGCCAGCAGTGAAGACAGGACCCCCGGGGAGCTGTTTTTT.